Detailed here is one T cell receptor (beta chain). The antigen remains unidentified. The data derive from a study of T cell responses to AZD1222 COVID-19 vaccine. Study outcomes and limitations: Only a handful of individuals given AZD1222 were seropositive at baseline. Once two AZD1222 doses were given, Spike-specific TCR breadth and depth went up.

The table came from immunoSEQ multiplex PCR; TCRdb's copy has only in-frame clones and leaves some out. The table lists about 140,000 clones, roughly nine tenths of them singletons. V was cut by 2 bases and J by 3 bases, with 8 bases left in between. The CDR3 spans 14 residues. In germline, CDR1 is MNHEY, CDR2 SVGAGI. The sequence was obtained from an adult who received the MenACWY meningococcal vaccine as a control. The input for sequencing was peripheral blood, taken 28 days after the second dose of the MenACWY control vaccine. This rearrangement joins TRBV6-5 to TRBJ1-5, with unresolved D. In DNA, the CDR3 is TGTGCCAGCAGTTACGCGTGGAACAATCAGCCCCAGCATTTT. The encoded protein is CASSYAWNNQPQHF.